The clone carrying this TCR beta chain has a handful of counts. Germline V gene data show CDR1 as LGHNT and CDR2 as FRNRAP. The V end was cut by 5 bases, the J end by 4 bases, with 15 bases between. CDR3 length: 15 amino acids. This record comes from a study of blood T cells in healthy people across ages. Study-level background: T cells yielded about one barcoded beta molecule per two cells through template switching.

A sample-barcoded 5' primer and a J-beta primer mix were used in a second PCR of roughly 6 to 11 cycles. TCRdb re-called the 5' RACE reads through MiXCR, storing one row per CDR3 protein. The table lists 1.4 million or so distinct CDR3 sequences, approximately 42% of them singletons, with 4% in the top ten. Material: blood. This chain connects TRBV12-5 to TRBJ2-1; D is perhaps TRBD2 (6 bases). The receptor was derived from a woman in her late teens or twenties in good health. CDR3 amino acids: CASGPRVAVYNEQFF. The CDR3 DNA reads as TGTGCTAGTGGTCCCAGGGTAGCGGTATACAATGAGCAGTTCTTC.